This T cell receptor beta chain is drawn from a study of T cell clones after liver transplantation. Sorting of unstimulated PBMCs yielded separate CD3+CD4+ and CD3+CD8+ fractions. Study observations and caveats: Compared with third party-reactive sequences, donor-reactive ones declined more, independent of withdrawal success.

This clone was picked up one time. What it binds is unknown. Generated by immunoSEQ multiplex PCR, the TCRdb table keeps only in-frame clones and is missing some. The table has tens of thousands of clones, approximately 92% seen once. Sequenced material: CD4+ T cells from blood, taken about 25 months after liver transplant. The TCR originated in a human patient who received a liver transplant. The graft donor may have contributed some T cells.

The CDR3 protein is CASMRESRNNEQFF. The CDR3, as DNA: TGTGCCAGCATGCGGGAGAGCAGGAACAATGAGCAGTTCTTC. The rearrangement uses TRBV27 and TRBJ2-1, with TRBD2 matching 7 bases. This CDR3 is 14 amino acids long. Trimming took 7 bases from V and 5 from J; bases not matched to a gene: 8. Germline lookup yields CDR1 MNHEY and CDR2 SMNVEV (reference sequence).